The 7 T cell receptor beta chains given below trace back to one sample, sequenced in a study of blood T cell repertoires in COVID-19 (dated by TCRdb to about 2020). The library was made by the immunoSEQ multiplex PCR assay. In its TCRdb copy, this immuneACCESS table keeps in-frame sequences only and misses some clones. Where compared with another copy, unresolved V genes explain less than half of these, and the others have no known cause. This sample lists under 200,000 clones; over 80% were detected once. The ten top clones hold over 10% of the sample. The specimen sequenced was PBMCs or T cells enriched from blood (not recorded which). Source of these receptors: an older woman who had recovered from COVID-19.

This chain connects TRBV7-2 to TRBJ2-7; 7 bases fit TRBD1. CDR1 and CDR2 from the germline V gene are SGHTA and FQGNSA. The CDR3 totals 14 residues. Losses at the gene ends were 5 bases for V and 2 bases for J; bases not matched to a gene: 6. The CDR3 loop is CASSPRDSTYEQYF. CDR3 bases: TGTGCCAGCAGCCCCCGGGACAGCACCTACGAGCAGTACTTC.

The chain recombines TRBV29-1 with TRBJ1-6; TRBD1 agrees at 8 bases. CDR1 and CDR2 from the germline V gene are SQVTM and ANQGSEA. The CDR3 totals 13 residues. V was clipped by 7 bases and J by 6 bases; unmatched bases: 5. CDR3 sequence reads: CSASDRGNSPLHF. CDR3 DNA: TGCAGCGCCTCTGACAGGGGTAATTCACCCCTCCACTTT.

V and J are TRBV10-1 and TRBJ1-5; a weak D match, TRBD1 (5 bases). Germline V gene sequence: CDR1 WNHNN, CDR2 SYGVQD (reference sequence). Trimming cost V 2 bases and J 3 bases, with 20 bases left between them. CDR3 length equals 18 residues. CDR3 DNA sequence: TGCGCCAGCAGTGAGAGAAGAAGCGGGGGACTGAACAATCAGCCCCAGCATTTT. It codes for CASSERRSGGLNNQPQHF.

The gene calls are TRBV4-1 and TRBJ2-1, with TRBD2 as a possible D gene (7 bases). Looked up from germline, CDR1 is MGHRA and CDR2 is YSYEKL. V was cut by 3 bases and J by 3 bases, with 18 bases left in between. The CDR3 spans 17 residues. Written as DNA, the CDR3 is TGCGCCAGCAGCCAGGAAGCGGGACACAAAATCTACAATGAGCAGTTCTTC. Translation: CASSQEAGHKIYNEQFF.

The rearrangement joins TRBV28 to TRBJ1-1; the D is unclear. Germline CDR1 MDHEN, CDR2 SYDVKM. The length of the CDR3 is 14 residues. The V end lost 3 bases, the J end lost 1 base, and 9 bases lay between the germline ends. CDR3 loop: CASSFVLSNTEAFF. The CDR3 bases are TGTGCCAGCAGTTTTGTCTTATCGAACACTGAAGCTTTCTTT.

A single count supports this clone. The chain recombines TRBV2 with TRBJ1-2, with 10 nucleotides matching TRBD1. V lost 5 bases and J lost 7; bases outside the gene matches: 4. The CDR3 contains 13 residues. Germline V gene data show CDR1 as SNHLY and CDR2 as FYNNEI. CDR3 coding DNA: TGTGCCAGCAGTTCTGGACAGGGGGTTGGCTACACCTTC. Translating it yields CASSSGQGVGYTF. The variable domain in full, completed from reference TRBV2 and TRBJ1-2, reads EPEVTQTPSHQVTQMGQEVILRCVPISNHLYFYWYRQILGQKVEFLVSFYNNEISEKSEIFDDQFSVERPDGSNFTLKIRSTKLEDSAMYFCASSSGQGVGYTFGSGTRLTVV.

The rearrangement joins TRBV11-2 to TRBJ2-7, with 7 bases matching TRBD1. CDR3 length equals 13 residues. From germline, CDR1 is SGHAT and CDR2 FQNNGV. V shed 7 bases, J shed 0 bases, and the junction held 3 bases outside the gene matches. DNA for the CDR3: TGTGCCAGCACCCGACAGGGCTCCTACGAGCAGTACTTC. It yields the protein CASTRQGSYEQYF.